This record covers a single TCR beta chain. From germline, CDR1 is SQVTM and CDR2 ANQGSEA. The V gene lost 3 bases and the J gene lost 7 bases, with 13 bases spanning the gap. This CDR3 is 12 amino acids long. The record originates from a study of cytomegalovirus exposure and HLA in healthy donors. The PCR contained 60 Vbeta and 13 Jbeta primers. The method was immunoSEQ multiplex PCR; TCRdb's version includes in-frame clones alone and lacks a portion of them. The sample holds about 260,000 clones, approximately 85% seen once. The source is a middle-aged woman in good health and CMV-seropositive. Source material: PBMCs. This chain joins TRBV29-1 and TRBJ2-7; perhaps TRBD2 as D (6 bases). The CDR3 DNA follows: TGCAGCGTTGAGGTAGCGGAAGCAGAGCAGTACTTC. Amino acid sequence: CSVEVAEAEQYF.